This T cell receptor (beta chain) was captured by sequencing in a study of blood T cell repertoires in COVID-19. As for the study in general: In each case, the material was cDNA or gDNA derived from T cells, B-cell-depleted T cells, or PBMCs.

Measured with immunoSEQ multiplex PCR; TCRdb has only the in-frame clones, and not every one. The sample records roughly 81,000 clones, about four fifths being singletons. CDR3 length: 13 residues. V trimming: 8 bases; J trimming: 7 bases; junction bases outside the gene matches: 13. CDR1 and CDR2 (germline): GTSNPN, SVGIG (reference sequence). The origin of this receptor is a woman in her 70s with acute or convalescent COVID-19. The chain uses TRBV30 and TRBJ1-2, with 7 bases fitting TRBD1. The sample was peripheral blood. This chain's CDR3 is CASGDRVSAGYTF. In nucleotides, the CDR3 is TGTGCCAGCGGAGACAGGGTGTCGGCTGGCTACACCTTC.